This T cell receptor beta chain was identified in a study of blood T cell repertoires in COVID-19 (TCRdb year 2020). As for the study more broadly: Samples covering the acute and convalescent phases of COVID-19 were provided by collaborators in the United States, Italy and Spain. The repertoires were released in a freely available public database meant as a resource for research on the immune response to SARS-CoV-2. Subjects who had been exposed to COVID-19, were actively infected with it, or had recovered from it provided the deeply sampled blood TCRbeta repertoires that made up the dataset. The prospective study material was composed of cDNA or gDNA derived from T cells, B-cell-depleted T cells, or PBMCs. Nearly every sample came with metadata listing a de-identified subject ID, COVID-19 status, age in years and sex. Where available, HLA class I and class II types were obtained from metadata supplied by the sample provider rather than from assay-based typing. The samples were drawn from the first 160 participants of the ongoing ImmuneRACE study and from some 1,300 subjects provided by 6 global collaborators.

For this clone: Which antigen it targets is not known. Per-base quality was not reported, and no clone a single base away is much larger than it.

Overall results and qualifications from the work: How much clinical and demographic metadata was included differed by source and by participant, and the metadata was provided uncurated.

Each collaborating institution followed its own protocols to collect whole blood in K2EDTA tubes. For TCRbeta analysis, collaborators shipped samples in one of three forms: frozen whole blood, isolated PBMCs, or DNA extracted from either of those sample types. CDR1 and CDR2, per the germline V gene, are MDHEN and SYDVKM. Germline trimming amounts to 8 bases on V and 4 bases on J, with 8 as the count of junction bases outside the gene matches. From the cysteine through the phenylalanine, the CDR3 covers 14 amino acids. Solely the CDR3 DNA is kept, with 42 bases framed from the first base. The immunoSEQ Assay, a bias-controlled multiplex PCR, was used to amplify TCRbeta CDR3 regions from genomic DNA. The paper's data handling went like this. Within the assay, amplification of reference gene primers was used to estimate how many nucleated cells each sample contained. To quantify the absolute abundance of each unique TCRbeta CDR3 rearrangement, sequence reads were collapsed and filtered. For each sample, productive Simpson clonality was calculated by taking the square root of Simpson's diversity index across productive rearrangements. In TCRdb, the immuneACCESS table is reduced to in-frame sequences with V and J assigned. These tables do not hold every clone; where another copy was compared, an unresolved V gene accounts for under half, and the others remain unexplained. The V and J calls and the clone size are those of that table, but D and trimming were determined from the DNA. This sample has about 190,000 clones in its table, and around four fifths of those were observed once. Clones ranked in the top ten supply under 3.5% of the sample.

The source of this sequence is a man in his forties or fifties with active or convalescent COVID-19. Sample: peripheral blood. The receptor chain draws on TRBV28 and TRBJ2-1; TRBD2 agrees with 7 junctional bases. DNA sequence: TGTGCCAGCGGAGTGGCGGGAGATTACAATGAGCAGTTCTTC. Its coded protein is CASGVAGDYNEQFF.